These 16 T cell receptor beta chains were all obtained from the same sample, sequenced in a study of T cell repertoires in aging, cancer and after chemotherapy. The template was genomic DNA from peripheral blood, not RNA. Multiplex touch-down PCR with TRB-A/B primers amplified rearranged V-D-J TRB sequences. TCRdb re-analysed the multiplex PCR reads in MiXCR, keeping a single row per CDR3 protein. The sample holds about 17,000 distinct CDR3 sequences; 40% to 55% are singletons and the top ten take about 11%. The sequenced material came from blood. The source of these receptors is a human donor in good health.

This chain joins TRBV28 and TRBJ2-4; possibly TRBD1 or TRBD2 for D (6 bases each). There are 17 residues in the CDR3. Germline CDR1 MDHEN, CDR2 SYDVKM. V lost 2 bases and J lost 0, with 14 bases in between. CDR3 amino acids: CASSLGKGGEAKNIQYF. CDR3 coding DNA: TGTGCCAGCAGTTTAGGGAAGGGGGGCGAAGCCAAAAACATTCAGTACTTC. Using reference TRBV28 and TRBJ2-4 for the parts outside the CDR3, the full variable domain is DVKVTQSSRYLVKRTGEKVFLECVQDMDHENMFWYRQDPGLGLRLIYFSYDVKMKEKGDIPEGYSVSREKKERFSLILESASTNQTSMYLCASSLGKGGEAKNIQYFGAGTRLSVL.

The V call is TRBV11-2, the J call TRBJ2-7; D possibly corresponds to TRBD1 (5 bases). The germline gives CDR1 SGHAT, CDR2 FQNNGV. V was shortened by 3 bases and J by 6 bases, with 12 bases between the two germline ends. CDR3 length equals 13 residues. CDR3 sequence: CASSFRERTEQYF. In nucleotides, the CDR3 is TGTGCCAGCAGCTTCAGGGAAAGGACCGAGCAGTACTTC.

In this sample, this clonotype is medium-sized (0.01 to 0.1%). This chain links TRBV29-1 with TRBJ2-5; D is perhaps TRBD2 (6 bases). The CDR3 is made up of 13 amino acids. Germline assignment: CDR1 SQVTM and CDR2 ANQGSEA. V lost 3 bases and J 2 bases, leaving 10 bases between the germline ends. CDR3 in DNA: TGCAGCGTTGAGGAGGGAGGACAAGAGACCCAGTACTTC. Translating gives CSVEEGGQETQYF.

Remarks on this clonotype: At one boundary the junction diverges from the germline segment, which might be a read error. V and J are TRBV30 and TRBJ2-1; 15 bases are shared with TRBD2. CDR3 length equals 17 residues. Germline V gene lookup returns CDR1 GTSNPN and CDR2 SVGIG (reference sequence). CDR3 DNA: TGTGCCTGCCAACTTATTCGGACTAGCGGGAGGGGCAATGGGCAGTTCTTC. Residues: CACQLIRTSGRGNGQFF.

The chain carries TRBV12-3 or TRBV12-4 and TRBJ1-3; D uncertain. The V end was cut by 7 bases, the J end by 3 bases, with 19 bases between. There are 16 residues in the CDR3. CDR3 nucleotides: TGTGCCAGCAATTCATCACCCGGGATCCTTGGAAACACCATATATTTT. It codes for CASNSSPGILGNTIYF.

The rearrangement uses TRBV19 and TRBJ2-7, with TRBD1 matching 10 bases. The CDR3 has 17 amino acids. The V gene's germline CDR1 is LNHDA and CDR2 SQIVND (reference sequence). V gave up 0 bases and J gave up 7 bases; unmatched junction bases: 12. CDR3 sequence reads: CASSIEPLGTGVGEQYF. DNA for the CDR3: TGTGCCAGTAGTATAGAACCGCTCGGGACAGGGGTTGGGGAGCAGTACTTC.

Note on this clonotype: The junction departs from the called germline gene at one end, perhaps through a read error. The chain combines TRBV6-5 with TRBJ1-2; tentatively, D is TRBD1 (5 bases). Germline lookup yields CDR1 MNHEY and CDR2 SVGAGI. This CDR3 is 14 amino acids long. The CDR3 protein is CASSYSWETGGLSF. The CDR3 DNA is TGTGCCAGCAGTTACTCGTGGGAGACGGGGGGTCTCTCCTTC.

The chain joins TRBV6-5 to TRBJ2-6; D not resolved. CDR3 size: 16 residues. Germline CDR1 is MNHEY and CDR2 is SVGAGI. Trimming cost V 1 base and J 2 bases, with 9 bases left between them. Written as DNA, the CDR3 is TGTGCCAGCAGTTACTTTACAGATGCTGGGGCCAACGTCCTGACTTTC. Translating it yields CASSYFTDAGANVLTF.

This clonotype was counted a single time. CDR3 residues: CASSQDSQDGYTF. The CDR3 DNA is TGCGCCAGCAGCCAAGATAGCCAAGACGGCTACACCTTC. The chain employs TRBV4-3 and TRBJ1-2; no clear D. V was shortened by 0 bases and J by 8 bases, with 10 bases between the two germline ends. Germline values: CDR1 LGHNA, CDR2 YSLEER. The CDR3 spans 13 residues.

The chain links TRBV6-5 to TRBJ2-3; D is unclear. V was shortened by 2 bases and J by 2 bases, with 8 bases between the two germline ends. Germline V gene data show CDR1 as MNHEY and CDR2 as SVGAGI. The CDR3 extends over 14 amino acids. For the CDR3, the DNA is TGTGCCAGCAGTTACGGCGCGGTCACAGATACGCAGTATTTT. Its translation is CASSYGAVTDTQYF.

Judged by abundance, this clonotype is medium-sized (0.01 to 0.1%). The chain employs TRBV13 and TRBJ1-4, with a possible D match to TRBD1 (6 bases). V lost 2 bases, J lost 0 bases, and 19 bases lay in between. The CDR3 is 19 amino acids. Germline CDR1 and CDR2: PRHDT and FYEKMQ (reference sequence). The CDR3 DNA is TGTGCCAGCAGCTTACGAGGGGGGGCCCGACTTGCAACTAATGAAAAACTGTTTTTT. Translating it yields CASSLRGGARLATNEKLFF.

V usage is TRBV19 and J usage is TRBJ2-1; D possibly matches TRBD1 or TRBD2 (6 bases each). CDR1 and CDR2 from the germline V gene are LNHDA and SQIVND (reference sequence). The V end was cut by 5 bases, the J end by 6 bases, with 17 bases between. The CDR3 has 15 amino acids. The CDR3 nucleotides are TGTGCCAGTAGTCTGGACAGCGGAGGGGGCAATGAGCAGTTCTTC. It yields the protein CASSLDSGGGNEQFF.

The chain links TRBV18 to TRBJ2-7; no firm D call. The CDR3 is made up of 13 amino acids. V shed 2 bases and J shed 1 base, with 6 bases lying between them. Germline V CDR1 and CDR2: KGHSH, LQKENI. CDR3 nucleotide sequence: TGTGCCAGCTCACCAACGATTTCCTACGAGCAGTACTTC. As protein: CASSPTISYEQYF.

The rearrangement uses TRBV18 and TRBJ2-2; 8 nucleotides agree with TRBD1. V shed 0 bases and J 0 bases; nucleotides not matched to a gene: 3. In germline, CDR1 is KGHSH, CDR2 LQKENI. The CDR3 consists of 17 residues. As DNA, the CDR3 is TGTGCCAGCTCACCACCTCGACAGGGGACGAACACCGGGGAGCTGTTTTTT. It yields the protein CASSPPRQGTNTGELFF.

This clonotype was seen only a few times. This chain joins TRBV29-1 and TRBJ1-5; 7 positions agree with TRBD1. Germline CDR1 SQVTM, CDR2 ANQGSEA. The CDR3 is made up of 12 amino acids. The ends lost 4 bases at V and 5 bases at J; junction bases unmatched: 2. The CDR3 coding sequence is TGCAGCGTTGGACAGGGCGATCAGCCCCAGCATTTT. This encodes CSVGQGDQPQHF.

V and J are TRBV30 and TRBJ2-7; TRBD1 or TRBD2 may be the D gene (6 bases each). The V and J ends lost 4 bases and 1 base respectively, with 14 bases between them. The V gene's germline CDR1 is GTSNPN and CDR2 SVGIG (reference sequence). The CDR3 sequence is 14 residues long. CDR3 DNA sequence: TGTGCCTGGAAGGCGGGACACCTTTCCTACGAGCAGTACTTC. Its translation is CAWKAGHLSYEQYF.